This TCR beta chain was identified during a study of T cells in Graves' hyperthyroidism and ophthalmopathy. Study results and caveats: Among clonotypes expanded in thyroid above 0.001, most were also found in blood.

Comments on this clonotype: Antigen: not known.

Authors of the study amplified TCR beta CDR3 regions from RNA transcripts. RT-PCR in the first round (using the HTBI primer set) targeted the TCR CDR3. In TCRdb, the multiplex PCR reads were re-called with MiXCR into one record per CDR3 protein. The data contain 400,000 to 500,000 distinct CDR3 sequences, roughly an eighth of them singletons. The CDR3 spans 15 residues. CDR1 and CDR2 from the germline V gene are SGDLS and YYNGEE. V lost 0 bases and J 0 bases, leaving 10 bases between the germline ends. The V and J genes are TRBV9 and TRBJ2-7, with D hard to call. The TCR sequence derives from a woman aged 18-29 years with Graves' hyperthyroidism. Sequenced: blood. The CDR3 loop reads CASSVDGTDSYEQYF. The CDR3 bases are TGTGCCAGCAGCGTAGACGGAACGGACTCCTACGAGCAGTACTTC.